These T cell receptor beta chains were read from a single sample in a study of blood T cell repertoires in COVID-19. The protocol was immunoSEQ multiplex PCR, while the TCRdb copy is restricted to in-frame clones and leaves out a portion. The table includes 25,000 to 35,000 clones, about 89% detected once. The sample comprised peripheral blood. These receptors were obtained from a human donor in a cohort sampled during active COVID-19. CDR3s include the opening cysteine and the closing phenylalanine or tryptophan. The D gene is left open where the match is weak. Some rows have no size entry. The others give once, few or many, or a class for an expanded clone.

J gene	D gene	V gene	clone size	CDR3 protein	CDR3 DNA
TRBJ1-1	TRBD1	TRBV27	NA	CASSNTGATEAFF	TGTGCCAGCAGCAACACAGGGGCCACTGAAGCTTTCTTT
TRBJ1-2	TRBD1	TRBV6-2/TRBV6-3	NA	CASSYVGQVAGYTF	TGTGCCAGCAGTTACGTGGGACAGGTTGCTGGCTACACCTTC
TRBJ1-2	TRBD1	TRBV18	NA	CASSPPGQGYGYTF	TGTGCCAGCTCACCACCGGGACAGGGCTATGGCTACACCTTC
TRBJ1-3	NA	TRBV4-1	NA	CASSQAITGGVAGNTIYF	TGCGCCAGCAGCCAAGCAATAACCGGGGGGGTAGCTGGAAACACCATATATTTT
TRBJ2-1	NA	TRBV28	NA	CASRETGPTGNEQFF	TGTGCCAGCAGAGAGACCGGGCCGACAGGAAATGAGCAGTTCTTC
TRBJ2-7	TRBD1	TRBV15	NA	CATSSGQGYEQYF	TGTGCCACCAGCAGCGGACAGGGCTACGAGCAGTACTTC
TRBJ2-4	TRBD1	TRBV5-1	NA	CASSLEAAVGQGYKNIQYF	TGCGCCAGCAGCTTGGAGGCAGCGGTGGGACAGGGGTACAAAAACATTCAGTACTTC
TRBJ2-3	NA	TRBV3-1/TRBV3-2	NA	CASSQGESTDTQYF	TGTGCCAGCAGCCAAGGAGAAAGCACAGATACGCAGTATTTT
TRBJ2-2	NA	TRBV7-3	NA	CASSFTAGELFF	TGTGCCAGCAGCTTTACTGCCGGGGAGCTGTTTTTT
TRBJ2-7	TRBD2	TRBV5-1	NA	CASSLGTSGAFYEQYF	TGCGCCAGCAGCCTGGGGACTAGCGGGGCCTTTTACGAGCAGTACTTC
TRBJ2-7	TRBD1	TRBV7-6	NA	CASSLAGTGLFEQYF	TGTGCCAGCAGCTTAGCGGGGACAGGGCTCTTTGAGCAGTACTTC
TRBJ2-5	TRBD2	TRBV7-3	NA	CASSLGEGIGSQETQYF	TGTGCCAGCAGCTTAGGGGAGGGGATAGGGAGCCAAGAGACCCAGTACTTC
TRBJ2-5	NA	TRBV6-2/TRBV6-3	NA	CASSYRMAGRFAKETQYF	TGTGCCAGCAGTTACCGTATGGCAGGGAGGTTCGCTAAAGAGACCCAGTACTTC
TRBJ1-2	NA	TRBV4-2	NA	CASSQVDIPYGYTF	TGTGCCAGCAGCCAAGTAGACATACCCTATGGCTACACCTTC
TRBJ2-3	TRBD2	TRBV3-1/TRBV3-2	NA	CASSRGTSYDTQYF	TGTGCCAGCAGCCGTGGGACTAGTTACGATACGCAGTATTTT
TRBJ1-5	TRBD1	TRBV7-8	NA	CASSQGQGLGQPQHF	TGTGCCAGCAGCCAAGGACAGGGTTTAGGTCAGCCCCAGCATTTT
TRBJ2-7	TRBD2	TRBV5-3	NA	CARSPWTVHLAGASYEQYF	TGTGCCAGAAGCCCTTGGACAGTACATTTAGCGGGGGCGTCCTACGAGCAGTACTTC
TRBJ2-7	TRBD2	TRBV18	NA	CASSPSGSGGYEQYF	TGTGCCAGCTCACCTAGCGGATCGGGGGGGTACGAGCAGTACTTC
TRBJ2-3	NA	TRBV3-1/TRBV3-2	once	CASSQELEVAGPTDTQYF	TGTGCCAGCAGCCAAGAGCTTGAAGTTGCGGGACCCACAGATACGCAGTATTTT
TRBJ1-2	NA	TRBV28	NA	CASSYSTSYGYTF	TGTGCCAGCAGTTATTCTACTTCCTATGGCTACACCTTC
TRBJ2-7	NA	TRBV6-5	once	CASSFGGAEQYF	TGTGCCAGCAGTTTTGGAGGCGCTGAGCAGTACTTC
TRBJ1-6	NA	TRBV6-6	NA	CASIIRAAGDLSPLHF	TGTGCCAGCATCATAAGGGCGGCAGGGGACCTTTCACCCCTCCACTTT
TRBJ1-3	NA	TRBV7-2	NA	CASSSPSSGNTIYF	TGTGCCAGCAGCTCTCCGAGCTCTGGAAACACCATATATTTT
TRBJ1-6	NA	TRBV6-6	NA	CASSYGQTHNSPLHF	TGTGCCAGCAGTTACGGACAGACCCACAATTCACCCCTCCACTTT
TRBJ1-1	NA	TRBV5-1	NA	CASSLNTRDLTTEAFF	TGCGCCAGCAGCCTCAACACCAGGGATCTGACCACTGAAGCTTTCTTT
TRBJ1-1	NA	TRBV7-2	once	CASSRRVGRADPPLEAFF	TGTGCCAGCAGCCGTAGAGTTGGCAGGGCAGATCCCCCGTTGGAAGCTTTCTTT
TRBJ2-5	NA	TRBV10-3	NA	CAISEGLKETQYF	TGTGCCATCAGTGAGGGACTCAAAGAGACCCAGTACTTC
TRBJ1-1	NA	TRBV6-5	NA	CASSYRANTEAFF	TGTGCCAGCAGTTACCGCGCGAACACTGAAGCTTTCTTT
TRBJ2-1	NA	TRBV11-2	NA	CASSFNRYNEQFF	TGTGCCAGCAGCTTTAACCGGTACAATGAGCAGTTCTTC
TRBJ2-5	NA	TRBV27	NA	CASSKGDQETQYF	TGTGCCAGTTCGAAGGGGGACCAAGAGACCCAGTACTTC
TRBJ2-7	NA	TRBV5-1	NA	CASSLEARATYEQYF	TGCGCCAGCAGCTTGGAGGCCAGGGCGACCTACGAGCAGTACTTC
TRBJ2-5	TRBD1	TRBV5-6	NA	CASSLWGQGSDQETQYF	TGTGCCAGCAGCTTGTGGGGACAGGGGTCAGACCAAGAGACCCAGTACTTC
TRBJ2-1	TRBD1	TRBV12-3/TRBV12-4	NA	CASSRPGQWVF	TGTGCCAGCAGTAGACCGGGACAGTGGGTCTTC
TRBJ2-1	NA	TRBV9	NA	CASSVGPGTPSGEQFF	TGTGCCAGCAGCGTAGGACCTGGGACTCCCAGCGGGGAGCAGTTCTTC
TRBJ1-5	NA	TRBV27	few	CASRWTGEGGNQPQHF	TGTGCCAGCCGATGGACTGGGGAGGGGGGGAATCAGCCCCAGCATTTT
TRBJ1-2	TRBD1	TRBV19	NA	CASSAGTANYGYTF	TGTGCCAGTAGTGCCGGGACAGCTAACTATGGCTACACCTTC
TRBJ1-4	NA	TRBV9	NA	CASSVSVTTNEKLFF	TGTGCCAGCAGCGTATCTGTAACAACTAATGAAAAACTGTTTTTT
TRBJ2-7	TRBD1	TRBV24-1	NA	CATSDLQDRGSYEQYF	TGTGCCACCAGTGATTTACAGGACAGGGGCTCCTACGAGCAGTACTTC
TRBJ2-3	NA	TRBV27	NA	CASSLRDDYTDTQYF	TGTGCCAGCAGTCTGCGGGACGATTACACAGATACGCAGTATTTT
TRBJ2-1	NA	TRBV24-1	NA	CATSDPGSYNEQFF	TGTGCCACCAGTGACCCGGGATCTTACAATGAGCAGTTCTTC
TRBJ2-3	NA	TRBV5-1	NA	CASSLAEVDTQYF	TGCGCCAGCAGCTTGGCAGAAGTAGATACGCAGTATTTT
TRBJ2-7	NA	TRBV6-5	NA	CATHSLGVSHEQYF	TGTGCCACCCACAGCTTGGGTGTTTCCCACGAGCAGTACTTC
TRBJ2-3	TRBD2	TRBV28	NA	CASSRGSSGTDTQYF	TGTGCCAGCAGCCGCGGGAGCTCTGGCACAGATACGCAGTATTTT
TRBJ1-4	NA	TRBV15	NA	CATSRGGREEKLFF	TGTGCCACCAGCAGAGGGGGGCGGGAGGAAAAACTGTTTTTT